This T cell receptor beta chain was recovered during a study of blood T cell repertoires in COVID-19. Trimming took 6 bases from V and 1 from J, leaving 12 bases between them. This CDR3 has 14 residues. Germline values: CDR1 MNHEY, CDR2 SVGAGI. Under the authors' procedure: The authors estimated nucleated cell counts from reference gene primer amplification. TCRdb's copy holds only in-frame clones and misses some; the assay was immunoSEQ multiplex PCR. The V and J calls and clone size are taken from that table; D and trimming were inferred from the DNA. The sample yields approximately 210,000 clones, around 84% seen once. Enrollment of patients from Seattle took place during active infection, with longitudinal follow-up.

The sequence came from a woman older than 75 with COVID-19, enrolled during active disease. The V and J genes are TRBV6-5 and TRBJ1-1; tentative D call: TRBD1 (5 bases). Input material: peripheral blood. The CDR3 spells CASSFGGENTEAFF. CDR3 nucleotides: TGTGCCAGCAGCTTCGGAGGGGAGAACACTGAAGCTTTCTTT.